The 21 T cell receptor beta chains below were found in one sample sequenced in a study of OX40 agonist ivuxolimab in advanced cancers. Produced via immunoSEQ multiplex PCR; TCRdb's table is partial and in-frame only. This table holds 60,000 to 85,000 clones, more than 75% found once. Sequenced here: CD4+ or CD8+ T cells sorted from blood, sampled in a trial of the OX40 agonist ivuxolimab. The receptors stem from an adult with an advanced solid tumor such as melanoma, head and neck, liver or kidney cancer.

CDR3 in amino acids: CASSQFQETQYF. CDR3 nucleotide sequence: TGTGCCAGCAGCCAGTTCCAAGAGACCCAGTACTTC. The chain links TRBV11-2 to TRBJ2-5; D unresolved. Trimming shortened V by 5 bases and J by 1 base, and 5 bases separated the two germline ends. Looked up from germline, CDR1 is SGHAT and CDR2 is FQNNGV. The CDR3 sequence is 12 residues long.

The rearrangement uses TRBV30 and TRBJ1-1; possibly TRBD1 for D (6 bases). Germline V gene data show CDR1 as GTSNPN and CDR2 as SVGIG (reference sequence). The CDR3 length is 16 residues. V was cut by 3 bases and J by 3 bases, with 20 bases left in between. CDR3 loop: CAWRPAGARRDTEAFF. CDR3 nucleotide sequence: TGTGCCTGGAGACCCGCAGGGGCCCGAAGGGACACTGAAGCTTTCTTT. Looking up the rest from reference TRBV30 and TRBJ1-1 gives the full variable domain: SQTIHQWPATLVQPVGSPLSLECTVEGTSNPNLYWYRQAAGRGLQLLFYSVGIGQISSEVPQNLSASRPQDRQFILSSKKLLLSDSGFYLCAWRPAGARRDTEAFFGQGTRLTVV.

V is TRBV9 and J is TRBJ2-7; D gene ambiguous. Trimming removed 4 bases from V and 3 bases from J, with 14 bases in between. The CDR3 has 14 residues. Germline assignment: CDR1 SGDLS and CDR2 YYNGEE. CDR3 nucleotides: TGTGCCAGCAGCCTTAGTCTACGCGACTACGAGCAGTACTTC. Encoded protein: CASSLSLRDYEQYF.

The chain has TRBV19 and TRBJ2-3; D is perhaps TRBD1 or TRBD2 (6 bases each). V was shortened by 3 bases and J by 6 bases, with 16 bases between the two germline ends. Germline assignment: CDR1 LNHDA and CDR2 SQIVND (reference sequence). This CDR3 comprises 15 residues. The CDR3 DNA reads as TGTGCCAGTAGTATGGAGGGGGGTACCGGCGATACGCAGTATTTT. Amino acids: CASSMEGGTGDTQYF.

The chain uses TRBV19 and TRBJ2-3, with 7 nucleotides matching TRBD2. Germline trimming cut 5 bases from V and 1 base from J; bases unmatched to any gene: 3. The CDR3 consists of 14 residues. Per germline, CDR1 LNHDA and CDR2 SQIVND (reference sequence). CDR3 DNA: TGTGCCAGTAGTTTCCGGGGGGGCACAGATACGCAGTATTTT. This gives the protein CASSFRGGTDTQYF.

The gene calls are TRBV29-1 and TRBJ2-1, with 13 bases that match TRBD2. This CDR3 is built from 14 residues. Germline loops: CDR1 SQVTM, CDR2 ANQGSEA. V dropped 5 bases and J dropped 5; count of bases not matched to a gene: 3. The CDR3 here is CSVRTSGGHNEQFF. Written as DNA, the CDR3 is TGCAGCGTTCGGACTAGCGGGGGTCACAATGAGCAGTTCTTC.

On this clone itself: This same CDR3 is encoded by further DNA sequences in the sample. The chain links TRBV27 to TRBJ2-2; D is unclear. The CDR3 has 12 residues. The V end was cut by 3 bases, the J end by 4 bases, with 3 bases between. The V gene's germline CDR1 is MNHEY and CDR2 SMNVEV (reference sequence). The CDR3 DNA follows: TGTGCCAGCAGTTTCGTCACCGGGGAGCTGTTTTTT. Its translation is CASSFVTGELFF.

The CDR3 coding sequence is TGTGCCAGCAGCCTTGATGGGGGGGCCGAGCAGTACTTC. Amino acids: CASSLDGGAEQYF. V is TRBV7-7 and J is TRBJ2-7; possibly TRBD2 for D (7 bases). This CDR3 spans 13 amino acids. The V end was cut by 5 bases, the J end by 6 bases, with 14 bases between. Germline loops: CDR1 SSHAT, CDR2 FNYEAQ (reference sequence).

V is TRBV7-2 and J is TRBJ1-5; TRBD1 might be the D (6 bases). CDR3 length: 14 amino acids. V dropped 5 bases and J dropped 3 bases, with 11 bases sitting between them. From germline, CDR1 is SGHTA and CDR2 FQGNSA. CDR3 sequence: CASSPGQNNQPQHF. CDR3 DNA: TGTGCCAGCAGCCCAGGACAGAACAATCAGCCCCAGCATTTT.

The chain employs TRBV29-1 and TRBJ2-7, with D tentatively TRBD1 (7 bases). Between the trimmed V and J ends, which lost 1 base and 0 bases, there was a span of 13 bases. Per the germline V gene, CDR1 is SQVTM and CDR2 is ANQGSEA. This CDR3 spans 15 amino acids. The CDR3 here is CSVEVRGDSSYEQYF. CDR3 in DNA: TGCAGCGTTGAAGTGAGGGGGGACAGCTCCTACGAGCAGTACTTC.

J is TRBJ1-2 and V is TRBV18; 7 bases are shared with TRBD1. CDR3 size: 14 residues. V lost 0 bases, J lost 8 bases, and 6 bases stayed unmatched. CDR1 and CDR2 (germline): KGHSH, LQKENI. CDR3 protein: CASSPPQGGKGYTF. CDR3 sequence (DNA): TGTGCCAGCTCACCACCGCAGGGGGGCAAAGGCTACACCTTC. The variable domain in full, with the rest retrieved from reference TRBV18 and TRBJ1-2, is NAGVMQNPRHLVRRRGQEARLRCSPMKGHSHVYWYRQLPEEGLKFMVYLQKENIIDESGMPKERFSAEFPKEGPSILRIQQVVRGDSAAYFCASSPPQGGKGYTFGSGTRLTVV.

Concerning this clone: Germline is not matched at one junction end, which may reflect a read error. The CDR3 loop reads CASSKAGGPYEQYF. The CDR3 nucleotides read TGTGCCAGCAGTAAAGCGGGGGGACCCTACGAGCAGTACTTC. This chain links TRBV2 with TRBJ2-5; 9 bases match TRBD2. TRBJ2-7 matches the DNA end more closely, so the J call is doubtful. CDR1 SNHLY and CDR2 FYNNEI come from the germline V gene. This CDR3 has 14 amino acids.

This rearrangement joins TRBV19 to TRBJ2-7; no clear D. V was pared by 2 bases and J by 1 base, with 9 bases between. There are 14 residues in the CDR3. The V gene's germline CDR1 is LNHDA and CDR2 SQIVND (reference sequence). The CDR3 reads CASSISDGSYEQYF. Written as DNA, the CDR3 is TGTGCCAGTAGTATATCGGACGGATCCTACGAGCAGTACTTC.

The chain links TRBV19 to TRBJ2-3; 11 bases are a match to TRBD1. This CDR3 is built from 16 residues. V trimming: 7 bases; J trimming: 2 bases; junction bases outside the gene matches: 8. CDR1 is LNHDA and CDR2 is SQIVND in the germline V gene (reference sequence). The CDR3 reads CASTQGTGGVTDTQYF. The CDR3, as DNA: TGTGCCAGTACCCAAGGGACAGGGGGGGTCACAGATACGCAGTATTTT.

The rearrangement joins TRBV19 to TRBJ2-4, with D perhaps TRBD1 or TRBD2 (5 bases each). The germline V gene has CDR1 LNHDA and CDR2 SQIVND (reference sequence). The V gene lost 5 bases and the J gene lost 6 bases, with 5 bases spanning the gap. The CDR3 is 11 amino acids. The CDR3 region has the DNA TGTGCCAGTAGTGGGGGAAACATTCAGTACTTC. It encodes CASSGGNIQYF.

The chain joins TRBV6-1 to TRBJ1-5; D is uncertain. V shed 4 bases and J shed 3 bases, with 19 bases lying between them. Per germline, CDR1 MNHNS and CDR2 SASEGT. The CDR3 contains 17 residues. The CDR3 region is CASSARADRISNQPQHF. CDR3 bases: TGTGCCAGCAGTGCTCGAGCGGACCGAATCTCCAATCAGCCCCAGCATTTT.

The J gene is TRBJ1-2, the V gene TRBV25-1; 7 bases match TRBD1. In germline, CDR1 is MGHDK, CDR2 SYGVNS. V lost 4 bases to trimming and J lost 2 bases; unmatched junction nucleotides: 4. This CDR3 region has 14 residues. The CDR3 DNA is TGTGCCAGCAGTGGAGACAGGGCAAACTATGGCTACACCTTC. It specifies CASSGDRANYGYTF.

The chain has TRBV30 and TRBJ1-2; a weak D match, TRBD1 (5 bases). V shed 0 bases and J shed 6 bases, with 11 bases lying between them. CDR3 length equals 13 residues. Germline V CDR1 and CDR2: GTSNPN, SVGIG (reference sequence). CDR3 region: CAWSVGVNNGYTF. The CDR3 DNA reads as TGTGCCTGGAGTGTAGGGGTAAATAATGGCTACACCTTC.

This clone occurred a few times. The V gene is TRBV5-1, the J gene TRBJ1-3; weak D call: TRBD1 (5 bases). Germline V CDR1 and CDR2: SGHRS, YFSETQ. V lost 4 bases, J lost 0 bases, and 11 bases lay in between. The CDR3 has 15 amino acids. The CDR3 bases are TGCGCCAGCAGCCCCAACACAGGCTCTGGAAACACCATATATTTT. It codes for CASSPNTGSGNTIYF. Combining the CDR3 with reference TRBV5-1 and TRBJ1-3 gives the whole variable domain KAGVTQTPRYLIKTRGQQVTLSCSPISGHRSVSWYQQTPGQGLQFLFEYFSETQRNKGNFPGRFSGRQFSNSRSEMNVSTLELGDSALYLCASSPNTGSGNTIYFGEGSWLTVV.

The rearrangement links TRBV11-2 to TRBJ1-2; D not resolved. From germline, CDR1 is SGHAT and CDR2 FQNNGV. Trimming took 5 bases from V and 6 from J, leaving 13 bases between them. The CDR3 consists of 13 residues. The DNA for the CDR3 is TGTGCCAGCAGCGCTCAGTATGGCGATGGCTACACCTTC. Protein: CASSAQYGDGYTF.

This chain joins TRBV7-2 and TRBJ2-7; weak D call: TRBD2 (5 bases). CDR3 length: 16 amino acids. CDR1 and CDR2 from the germline V gene are SGHTA and FQGNSA. With 1 base removed from V and 6 bases from J, the gap between germline ends came to 19 bases. CDR3 protein: CASSLDASQKASEQYF. The CDR3 DNA sequence: TGTGCCAGCAGCTTAGATGCTAGCCAGAAGGCCTCCGAGCAGTACTTC.